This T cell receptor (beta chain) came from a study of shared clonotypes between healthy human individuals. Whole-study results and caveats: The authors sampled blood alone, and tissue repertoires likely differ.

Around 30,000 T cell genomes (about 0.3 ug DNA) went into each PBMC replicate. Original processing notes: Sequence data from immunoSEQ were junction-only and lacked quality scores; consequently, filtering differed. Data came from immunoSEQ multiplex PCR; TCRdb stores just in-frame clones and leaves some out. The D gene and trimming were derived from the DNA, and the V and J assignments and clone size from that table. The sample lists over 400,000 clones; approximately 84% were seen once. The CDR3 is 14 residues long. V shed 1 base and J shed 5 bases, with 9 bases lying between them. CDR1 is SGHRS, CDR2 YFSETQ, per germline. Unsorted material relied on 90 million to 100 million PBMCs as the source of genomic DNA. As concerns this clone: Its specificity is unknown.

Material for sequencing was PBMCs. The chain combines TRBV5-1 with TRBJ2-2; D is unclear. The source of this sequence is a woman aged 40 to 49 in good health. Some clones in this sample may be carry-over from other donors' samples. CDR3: CASSLLWATGELFF. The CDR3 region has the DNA TGCGCCAGCAGCTTGCTGTGGGCGACCGGGGAGCTGTTTTTT. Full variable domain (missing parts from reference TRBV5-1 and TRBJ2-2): KAGVTQTPRYLIKTRGQQVTLSCSPISGHRSVSWYQQTPGQGLQFLFEYFSETQRNKGNFPGRFSGRQFSNSRSEMNVSTLELGDSALYLCASSLLWATGELFFGEGSRLTVL.